What follows are 12 T cell receptor beta chains derived from one specimen sequenced in a study of T-cell memory formation after mild COVID-19. TCRdb recomputed calls from the 5' RACE reads with MiXCR, one row per CDR3 protein. Of 150,000 to 200,000 distinct CDR3 sequences in the sample, 20% to 25% were seen once. Sequencing used PBMCs or a T cell subset sorted from them (not recorded which). The receptors shown here come from an adult woman who had mild COVID-19 (a few samples of this study predate the infection). Cell type and time point are not known.

CDR3 sequence (DNA): TGTGCCAGCAGCTTAGTTTCCGGACTAAACCAGTACAATGAGCAGTTCTTC. Its protein is CASSLVSGLNQYNEQFF. The chain uses TRBV7-6 and TRBJ2-1; TRBD2 is a possible D gene (6 bases). Per germline, CDR1 SGHVS and CDR2 FNYEAQ. This CDR3 spans 17 amino acids. Trimming took 1 base from V and 4 from J, leaving 17 bases between them. The complete variable domain, with remaining parts taken from reference TRBV7-6 and TRBJ2-1, reads GAGVSQSPRYKVTKRGQDVALRCDPISGHVSLYWYRQALGQGPEFLTYFNYEAQQDKSGLPNDRFSAERPEGSISTLTIQRTEQRDSAMYRCASSLVSGLNQYNEQFFGPGTRLTVL.

The chain is built from TRBV6-2 or TRBV6-3 and TRBJ2-5; 7 bases match TRBD2. This CDR3 spans 14 amino acids. Germline assignment: CDR1 MNHEY and CDR2 SVGEGT. With 7 bases clipped from V and 2 bases from J, the junction kept 7 bases outside the gene matches. CDR3 coding DNA: TGTGCCAGCACCAAAGCGGGGCTTCAAGAGACCCAGTACTTC. Translation gives CASTKAGLQETQYF.

The CDR3 protein is CATSDAGQGGYEQYF. DNA of the CDR3: TGTGCCACCAGTGATGCGGGACAGGGGGGCTACGAGCAGTACTTC. The chain joins TRBV24-1 to TRBJ2-7; 11 nucleotides agree with TRBD1. Trimming cost V 3 bases and J 3 bases; bases outside gene matches: 3. The CDR3 totals 15 residues. Germline CDR1 reads KGHDR; CDR2 reads SFDVKD.

The chain links TRBV4-3 to TRBJ2-1; 12 bases align to TRBD2. With 4 bases clipped from V and 9 bases from J, the junction kept 7 bases outside the gene matches. Germline assignment: CDR1 LGHNA and CDR2 YSLEER. CDR3 length: 15 amino acids. The DNA of the CDR3 is TGCGCCAGCAGCCCCCTAGCGGGAGGGCCCGGTGAGCAGTTCTTC. Its protein product is CASSPLAGGPGEQFF.

This clonotype came up many times. V gene TRBV12-3 or TRBV12-4 combines with J gene TRBJ2-2; D is unclear. There are 14 residues in the CDR3. Trimming removed 3 bases at V and 3 bases at J, with 8 bases between. CDR3 DNA sequence: TGTGCCAGCAGTTTTGGTCCCTACACCGGGGAGCTGTTTTTT. Its protein is CASSFGPYTGELFF.

The rearrangement uses TRBV4-1 and TRBJ2-1; D is perhaps TRBD1 (6 bases). This CDR3 region has 15 residues. Germline V gene sequence: CDR1 MGHRA, CDR2 YSYEKL. The ends were cut back, 7 bases at V and 8 bases at J, with 21 bases in the middle. Written as DNA, the CDR3 is TGCGCCAGCACACAGGGAACTCTGAACCCCCATGAGCAGTTCTTC. As protein: CASTQGTLNPHEQFF.

The V call is TRBV27, the J call TRBJ2-7; TRBD1 aligns across 8 bases. The V and J ends lost 5 bases and 2 bases, in that order; junction bases with no gene match: 8. Germline CDR1 is MNHEY and CDR2 is SMNVEV (reference sequence). The CDR3 spans 15 residues. CDR3 bases: TGTGCCAGCAGTCTCGGACAGGGTTCGACCTACGAGCAGTACTTC. Amino acid sequence: CASSLGQGSTYEQYF.

This chain uses TRBV7-2 with TRBJ1-2, with D maybe TRBD1 (5 bases). Per the germline V gene, CDR1 is SGHTA and CDR2 is FQGNSA. The CDR3 loop spans 12 amino acids. V lost 9 bases and J 4 bases, leaving 12 bases between the germline ends. The CDR3, as DNA: TGTGCCAGAGTTACAGGTCCCTATGGCTACACCTTC. Amino acids: CARVTGPYGYTF.

This clonotype was detected a few times. The genes are TRBV20-1 and TRBJ2-5; the match to TRBD2 covers 7 bases. Germline V gene data show CDR1 as DFQATT and CDR2 as SNEGSKA (reference sequence). There are 15 residues in the CDR3. V gave up 0 bases and J gave up 7 bases; unmatched junction bases: 11. CDR3 region: CSARELPRGIGTQYF. For the CDR3, the DNA is TGCAGTGCTAGAGAACTTCCGCGGGGGATTGGGACCCAGTACTTC.

The chain has TRBV9 and TRBJ2-1; TRBD2 matches 9 bases. With 0 bases clipped from V and 9 bases from J, the junction kept 13 bases outside the gene matches. The germline gives CDR1 SGDLS, CDR2 YYNGEE. The CDR3 loop spans 17 amino acids. The CDR3 here is CASSVAAGGPGYAEQFF. The DNA for the CDR3 is TGTGCCAGCAGCGTAGCTGCGGGGGGGCCAGGGTATGCTGAGCAGTTCTTC.

V and J are TRBV4-3 and TRBJ2-7; D uncertain. The V end lost 0 bases, the J end lost 0 bases, and 6 bases lay between the germline ends. The CDR3 spans 14 residues. Germline values: CDR1 LGHNA, CDR2 YSLEER. The DNA of the CDR3 is TGCGCCAGCAGCCAAGATCCAGCCTCCTACGAGCAGTACTTC. This encodes CASSQDPASYEQYF.

The rearrangement links TRBV6-5 to TRBJ2-1; D is undetermined. Between the trimmed V and J ends, which lost 7 bases and 4 bases, there was a span of 5 bases. Germline CDR1 is MNHEY and CDR2 is SVGAGI. This CDR3 has 11 residues. The CDR3 sequence is CASKSYNEQFF. The CDR3 coding sequence is TGTGCCAGCAAAAGTTACAATGAGCAGTTCTTC.